This TCR beta chain is drawn from a study of early stage breast cancer tumors. The wider study: Each sample averaged approximately 10-fold read coverage.

Each sample had two DNA replicates, about 0.5 ug blood or roughly 1.4 ug tissue. Some clones are missing from TCRdb's copy, which holds only in-frame ones; the method was immunoSEQ multiplex PCR. Counted here are about 36,000 clones, around 68% occurring once; the ten biggest clones make up roughly 7.4%. General study results and limits: Compared with adjacent normal breast tissue, tumors showed about 2.5-fold greater T cell density and higher clonality. Comparing each tissue with blood distinguished tumor from normal in 14 of 16 patients.

V was pared by 1 base and J by 2 bases, with 8 bases between. Per the germline V gene, CDR1 is SEHNR and CDR2 is FQNEAQ (reference sequence). The CDR3 contains 14 residues. Details on this clone: What it recognizes is unknown.

Sequenced input: blood. The clonotype originates from a person between 60 and 69 years old with breast cancer. This chain links TRBV7-9 with TRBJ1-1, with a possible D match to TRBD1 (5 bases). The CDR3 DNA reads TGTGCCAGCAGCTTAGGGGGGTTTAACACTGAAGCTTTCTTT. Its translation: CASSLGGFNTEAFF.